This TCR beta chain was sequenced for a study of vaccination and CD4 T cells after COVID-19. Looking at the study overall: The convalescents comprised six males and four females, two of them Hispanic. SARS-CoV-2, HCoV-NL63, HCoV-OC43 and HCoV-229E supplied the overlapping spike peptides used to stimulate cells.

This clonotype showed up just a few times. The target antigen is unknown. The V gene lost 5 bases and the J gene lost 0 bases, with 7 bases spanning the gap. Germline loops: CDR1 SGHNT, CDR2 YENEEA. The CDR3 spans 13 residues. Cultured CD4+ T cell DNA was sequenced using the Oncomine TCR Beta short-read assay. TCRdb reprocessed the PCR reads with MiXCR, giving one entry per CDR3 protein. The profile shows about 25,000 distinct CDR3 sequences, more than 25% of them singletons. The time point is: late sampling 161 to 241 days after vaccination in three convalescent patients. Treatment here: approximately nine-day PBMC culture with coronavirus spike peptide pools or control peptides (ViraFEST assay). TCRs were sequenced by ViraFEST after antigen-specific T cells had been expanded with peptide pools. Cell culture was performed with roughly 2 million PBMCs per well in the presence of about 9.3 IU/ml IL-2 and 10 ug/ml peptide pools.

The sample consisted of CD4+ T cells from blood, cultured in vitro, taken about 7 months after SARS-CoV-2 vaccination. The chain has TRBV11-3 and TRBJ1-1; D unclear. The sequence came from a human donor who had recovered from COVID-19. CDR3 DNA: TGTGCCAGCAGCGCGTCCATGAACACTGAAGCTTTCTTT. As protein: CASSASMNTEAFF.